Listed below are T cell receptor beta chains from one sample, sequenced in a study of blood T cells in healthy people across ages. MiXCR was run by TCRdb on the 5' RACE reads, yielding one entry per CDR3 protein. The sample contains approximately 900,000 distinct CDR3 sequences, 25% to 35% of which appear only once. The same specimen was also included in a second study, on T cells of mothers and their children.

Sequencing used blood. These receptors all come from a woman aged 40 to 49 in good health. Both conserved end residues are trimmed from each CDR3.

TRBJ2-7 TRBV4-3 ASSPLRGRYEQY
TRBJ1-1 TRBV5-5 ASSPRQAWGETEAF
TRBJ1-2 TRBV6-5 ASSYSRRSTIRFRHSPRYT
TRBJ1-5 TRBV6-2/TRBV6-3 ASSRTGTGIQPQH
TRBJ1-6 TRBV15 ATSRGTGGRNSPLH
TRBJ1-2 TRBV4-3 ASSQDRPGGYGYT
TRBJ2-1 TRBV20-1 SAVDRGRLYNEQF
TRBJ1-1 TRBV20-1 SASAQLNTEAF
TRBJ1-2 TRBV29-1 SALLSGGLRYGYT
TRBJ2-3 TRBV12-3/TRBV12-4 ASRDRGATQY
TRBJ1-1 TRBV7-9 ASSLGWISEAF
TRBJ1-6 TRBV9 ASSGTGTADSPLH
TRBJ2-7 TRBV20-1 SASGTRDYEQY
TRBJ2-7 TRBV20-1 SASRLAGGTYEQY
TRBJ2-5 TRBV20-1 SATIRPGLALRETQY
TRBJ2-7 TRBV5-1 ASSLDLGSSYEQY
TRBJ2-7 TRBV6-2/TRBV6-3 ASKRGDTATKEQY
TRBJ2-5 TRBV20-1 SAHRGAEETQY
TRBJ2-1 TRBV19 ASNAGPTNNEQF
TRBJ2-1 TRBV7-8 ASSLVPRWTSGDNEQF
TRBJ1-1 TRBV11-2 ASSSSLRVEAF
TRBJ1-1 TRBV7-3 ASKRGTSTEAF
TRBJ2-6 TRBV7-9 ASSRNGFGANVLT
TRBJ2-5 TRBV5-1 ASSLAGMFETQY
TRBJ2-1 TRBV12-3/TRBV12-4 ASSSPGPEQF
TRBJ2-1 TRBV7-9 ASSLVSGGALLNEQF
TRBJ2-6 TRBV20-1 SATGHAISGANVRT
TRBJ2-5 TRBV5-1 ASSWEGGSETQY
TRBJ1-6 TRBV5-1 ASSLAPDRMTSPLH
TRBJ2-7 TRBV10-3 AISAQGSSYEQY
TRBJ2-1 TRBV12-3/TRBV12-4 ASRVQGGSNNEQF
TRBJ2-7 TRBV12-3/TRBV12-4 ASSPRDLNEQY
TRBJ2-2 TRBV7-8 ASSPETSANTGELF
TRBJ1-1 TRBV7-3 ASSLIADTEAF
TRBJ1-6 TRBV12-3/TRBV12-4 ASTTARDGDSPLH
TRBJ1-2 TRBV6-1 ASSGDAGGYT
TRBJ2-1 TRBV13 ASSLEELRGRERNEQF
TRBJ2-7 TRBV5-5 VSRPGGQALYEQY
TRBJ1-2 TRBV7-8 ASSLRPTGDGYT
TRBJ2-3 TRBV28 ASTWGSFADTQY
TRBJ2-5 TRBV7-8 AGSPPSNQGAWGQETQY
TRBJ1-2 TRBV7-2 ASSARQGLNYGYT